Listed below are T cell receptor beta chains from one sample, sequenced in a study of cytomegalovirus exposure and HLA in healthy donors. The protocol was immunoSEQ multiplex PCR, while the TCRdb copy is restricted to in-frame clones and leaves out a portion. Of about 110,000 clones in the sample, about three quarters were seen once. Sequencing used PBMCs. The receptors derive from an older woman in good health and CMV-seropositive. Both conserved end residues are part of each CDR3. The order of the fields is V gene, clone size, D gene, J gene, CDR3 length, CDR3 DNA, CDR3 protein. The D gene is left open where the match is weak. Rows may omit the clone size; those that give it use once, few, many or a size class.

TRBV6-5	.	TRBD2	TRBJ2-7	16	TGTGCCAGCAGTTACTCGACCGGCGGGAGGACCTACGAGCAGTACTTC	CASSYSTGGRTYEQYF
TRBV4-1	.	TRBD1	TRBJ2-2	17	TGCGCCAGCAGCCGTCTGACCGGGACAGAACTCACCGGGGAGCTGTTTTTT	CASSRLTGTELTGELFF
TRBV6-6	once	.	TRBJ1-2	12	TGTGCCAGCAGTTACGAAGTGGGCGGCTACACCTTC	CASSYEVGGYTF
TRBV9	few	.	TRBJ2-2	14	TGTGCCAGCAGCGTAGCGTACAGGGCCGGGGAGCTGTTTTTT	CASSVAYRAGELFF
TRBV28	.	TRBD1	TRBJ2-3	15	TGTGCCAGCAACCGGGGACAGGGACGGAGTGATACGCAGTATTTT	CASNRGQGRSDTQYF
TRBV10-2	.	TRBD2	TRBJ2-1	15	TGCGCCAGCAGTGAGTTTTGGCGGGAGAGGAATGAGCAGTTCTTC	CASSEFWRERNEQFF
TRBV19	.	TRBD2	TRBJ2-1	17	TGTGCCAGTAGTATTGGGTATGGTACTAGCGGGAGAAATGAGCAGTTCTTC	CASSIGYGTSGRNEQFF
TRBV6-6	.	.	TRBJ2-1	13	TGTGCCAGCAGTCCGGGACTCCGCAATGAGCAGTTCTTC	CASSPGLRNEQFF
TRBV16	.	.	TRBJ2-7	11	TGTGCCAGCAGCCACAACTACGAGCAGTACTTC	CASSHNYEQYF
TRBV18	.	TRBD2	TRBJ2-7	15	TGTGCCAGCTCACGGGGACTAGCGGACACCTACGAGCAGTACTTC	CASSRGLADTYEQYF
TRBV4-1	.	TRBD2	TRBJ2-7	14	TGCGCCAGCAGGCGAACTAGCGGTCCCTACGAGCAGTACTTC	CASRRTSGPYEQYF
TRBV28	.	.	TRBJ2-4	15	TGTGCCAGCAGTTCTTATACGGTAGCCAAAAACATTCAGTACTTC	CASSSYTVAKNIQYF
TRBV6-5	.	TRBD1	TRBJ2-3	16	TGTGCCAGCAGTTACTTCCAGGGGGCCGGCACAGATACGCAGTATTTT	CASSYFQGAGTDTQYF
TRBV7-2	few	.	TRBJ1-5	13	TGTGCCAGCAGCCGACAGGATAATCAGCCCCAGCATTTT	CASSRQDNQPQHF
TRBV12-5	.	TRBD1	TRBJ1-5	15	TGTGCTAGTTCTACAGACAGGGAAGTCAATCAGCCCCAGCATTTT	CASSTDREVNQPQHF
TRBV18	.	TRBD1	TRBJ1-2	13	TGTGCCAGCTCAGGACAGGAGGGCTATGGCTACACCTTC	CASSGQEGYGYTF
TRBV6-1	.	.	TRBJ2-1	14	TGTGCCAGCAAAGAGATCAGTTGGGCGAATGAGCAGTTCTTC	CASKEISWANEQFF
TRBV11-2	.	.	TRBJ1-1	14	TGTGCCAGCAGCTTAGAGCCAAGGGGCACTGAAGCTTTCTTT	CASSLEPRGTEAFF
TRBV30	.	.	TRBJ2-7	14	TGTGCCTGGAGTGCGGGACTTGGTCTGTTCGAGCAGTACTTC	CAWSAGLGLFEQYF
TRBV7-3	.	.	TRBJ2-3	16	TGTGCCAGCAGCCCTACAGCACAGGGATGGGGAGATACGCAGTATTTT	CASSPTAQGWGDTQYF
TRBV27	few	.	TRBJ2-7	12	TGTGCCAGCATGAGTGGTCTCTCCGAGCAGTACTTC	CASMSGLSEQYF
TRBV28	.	TRBD1	TRBJ2-7	14	TGTGCCAGCAGGGATACAGGGGGCAGGAGGGAGCAGTACTTC	CASRDTGGRREQYF
TRBV7-9	.	.	TRBJ1-1	14	TGTGCCAGCAGCTTAGGCGGGGTCAGCACTGAAGCTTTCTTT	CASSLGGVSTEAFF
TRBV5-1	once	TRBD1	TRBJ1-2	15	TGCGCCAGCAGCCAACCGGGACAGGGTAGGAGTGGCTACACCTTC	CASSQPGQGRSGYTF
TRBV11-1	.	.	TRBJ1-2	14	TGTGCCAGCAGCTTAGGATCAGTAGGGGATGGCTACACCTTC	CASSLGSVGDGYTF
TRBV7-4	.	TRBD2	TRBJ2-7	14	TGTGCCAGCAGCTTACAGCGGGGGGCGTACGAGCAGTACTTC	CASSLQRGAYEQYF
TRBV9	.	.	TRBJ2-2	16	TGTGCCAGCAGCGTAAGTCCCCAGACATACACCGGGGAGCTGTTTTTT	CASSVSPQTYTGELFF
TRBV18	.	.	TRBJ1-2	15	TGTGCCAGCTCACCGATGGGTCAGCAGGGCTATGGCTACACCTTC	CASSPMGQQGYGYTF
TRBV7-9	.	.	TRBJ1-1	12	TGTGCCAGCAGCTTAGCGGGAGGGGCTCCTTTCTTT	CASSLAGGAPFF
TRBV19	.	TRBD1	TRBJ1-2	14	TGTGCCAGTACCAGTACAGGGGGGGAGTATGGCTACACCTTC	CASTSTGGEYGYTF
TRBV9	.	TRBD2	TRBJ2-1	14	TGTGCCAGCAGCGCTAGCGGGAGGTACAATGAGCAGTTCTTC	CASSASGRYNEQFF
TRBV4-1	.	.	TRBJ2-5	15	TGCGCCAGCAGCCAAGATGAGCAGGGGCCTCAGGCCCAGTACTTC	CASSQDEQGPQAQYF
TRBV21-1	.	.	TRBJ2-6	14	TGTGCCAGCTTCACAGACTCTGGGGCCAACGTCCTGACTTTC	CASFTDSGANVLTF